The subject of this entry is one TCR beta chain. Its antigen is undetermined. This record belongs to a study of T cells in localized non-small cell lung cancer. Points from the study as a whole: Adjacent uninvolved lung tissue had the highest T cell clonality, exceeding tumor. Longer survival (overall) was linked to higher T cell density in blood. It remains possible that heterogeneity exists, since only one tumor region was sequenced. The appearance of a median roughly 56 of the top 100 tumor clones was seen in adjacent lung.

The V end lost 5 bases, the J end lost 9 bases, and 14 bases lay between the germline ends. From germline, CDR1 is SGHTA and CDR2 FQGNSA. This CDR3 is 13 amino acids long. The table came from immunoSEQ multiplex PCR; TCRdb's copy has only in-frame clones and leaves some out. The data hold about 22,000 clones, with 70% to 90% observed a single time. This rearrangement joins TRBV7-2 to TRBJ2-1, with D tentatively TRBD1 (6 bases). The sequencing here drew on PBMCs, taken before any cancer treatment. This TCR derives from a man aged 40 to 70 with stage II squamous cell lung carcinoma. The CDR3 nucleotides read TGTGCCAGCAGCACGCAATTAGGGGGTGAGCAGTTCTTC. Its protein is CASSTQLGGEQFF.